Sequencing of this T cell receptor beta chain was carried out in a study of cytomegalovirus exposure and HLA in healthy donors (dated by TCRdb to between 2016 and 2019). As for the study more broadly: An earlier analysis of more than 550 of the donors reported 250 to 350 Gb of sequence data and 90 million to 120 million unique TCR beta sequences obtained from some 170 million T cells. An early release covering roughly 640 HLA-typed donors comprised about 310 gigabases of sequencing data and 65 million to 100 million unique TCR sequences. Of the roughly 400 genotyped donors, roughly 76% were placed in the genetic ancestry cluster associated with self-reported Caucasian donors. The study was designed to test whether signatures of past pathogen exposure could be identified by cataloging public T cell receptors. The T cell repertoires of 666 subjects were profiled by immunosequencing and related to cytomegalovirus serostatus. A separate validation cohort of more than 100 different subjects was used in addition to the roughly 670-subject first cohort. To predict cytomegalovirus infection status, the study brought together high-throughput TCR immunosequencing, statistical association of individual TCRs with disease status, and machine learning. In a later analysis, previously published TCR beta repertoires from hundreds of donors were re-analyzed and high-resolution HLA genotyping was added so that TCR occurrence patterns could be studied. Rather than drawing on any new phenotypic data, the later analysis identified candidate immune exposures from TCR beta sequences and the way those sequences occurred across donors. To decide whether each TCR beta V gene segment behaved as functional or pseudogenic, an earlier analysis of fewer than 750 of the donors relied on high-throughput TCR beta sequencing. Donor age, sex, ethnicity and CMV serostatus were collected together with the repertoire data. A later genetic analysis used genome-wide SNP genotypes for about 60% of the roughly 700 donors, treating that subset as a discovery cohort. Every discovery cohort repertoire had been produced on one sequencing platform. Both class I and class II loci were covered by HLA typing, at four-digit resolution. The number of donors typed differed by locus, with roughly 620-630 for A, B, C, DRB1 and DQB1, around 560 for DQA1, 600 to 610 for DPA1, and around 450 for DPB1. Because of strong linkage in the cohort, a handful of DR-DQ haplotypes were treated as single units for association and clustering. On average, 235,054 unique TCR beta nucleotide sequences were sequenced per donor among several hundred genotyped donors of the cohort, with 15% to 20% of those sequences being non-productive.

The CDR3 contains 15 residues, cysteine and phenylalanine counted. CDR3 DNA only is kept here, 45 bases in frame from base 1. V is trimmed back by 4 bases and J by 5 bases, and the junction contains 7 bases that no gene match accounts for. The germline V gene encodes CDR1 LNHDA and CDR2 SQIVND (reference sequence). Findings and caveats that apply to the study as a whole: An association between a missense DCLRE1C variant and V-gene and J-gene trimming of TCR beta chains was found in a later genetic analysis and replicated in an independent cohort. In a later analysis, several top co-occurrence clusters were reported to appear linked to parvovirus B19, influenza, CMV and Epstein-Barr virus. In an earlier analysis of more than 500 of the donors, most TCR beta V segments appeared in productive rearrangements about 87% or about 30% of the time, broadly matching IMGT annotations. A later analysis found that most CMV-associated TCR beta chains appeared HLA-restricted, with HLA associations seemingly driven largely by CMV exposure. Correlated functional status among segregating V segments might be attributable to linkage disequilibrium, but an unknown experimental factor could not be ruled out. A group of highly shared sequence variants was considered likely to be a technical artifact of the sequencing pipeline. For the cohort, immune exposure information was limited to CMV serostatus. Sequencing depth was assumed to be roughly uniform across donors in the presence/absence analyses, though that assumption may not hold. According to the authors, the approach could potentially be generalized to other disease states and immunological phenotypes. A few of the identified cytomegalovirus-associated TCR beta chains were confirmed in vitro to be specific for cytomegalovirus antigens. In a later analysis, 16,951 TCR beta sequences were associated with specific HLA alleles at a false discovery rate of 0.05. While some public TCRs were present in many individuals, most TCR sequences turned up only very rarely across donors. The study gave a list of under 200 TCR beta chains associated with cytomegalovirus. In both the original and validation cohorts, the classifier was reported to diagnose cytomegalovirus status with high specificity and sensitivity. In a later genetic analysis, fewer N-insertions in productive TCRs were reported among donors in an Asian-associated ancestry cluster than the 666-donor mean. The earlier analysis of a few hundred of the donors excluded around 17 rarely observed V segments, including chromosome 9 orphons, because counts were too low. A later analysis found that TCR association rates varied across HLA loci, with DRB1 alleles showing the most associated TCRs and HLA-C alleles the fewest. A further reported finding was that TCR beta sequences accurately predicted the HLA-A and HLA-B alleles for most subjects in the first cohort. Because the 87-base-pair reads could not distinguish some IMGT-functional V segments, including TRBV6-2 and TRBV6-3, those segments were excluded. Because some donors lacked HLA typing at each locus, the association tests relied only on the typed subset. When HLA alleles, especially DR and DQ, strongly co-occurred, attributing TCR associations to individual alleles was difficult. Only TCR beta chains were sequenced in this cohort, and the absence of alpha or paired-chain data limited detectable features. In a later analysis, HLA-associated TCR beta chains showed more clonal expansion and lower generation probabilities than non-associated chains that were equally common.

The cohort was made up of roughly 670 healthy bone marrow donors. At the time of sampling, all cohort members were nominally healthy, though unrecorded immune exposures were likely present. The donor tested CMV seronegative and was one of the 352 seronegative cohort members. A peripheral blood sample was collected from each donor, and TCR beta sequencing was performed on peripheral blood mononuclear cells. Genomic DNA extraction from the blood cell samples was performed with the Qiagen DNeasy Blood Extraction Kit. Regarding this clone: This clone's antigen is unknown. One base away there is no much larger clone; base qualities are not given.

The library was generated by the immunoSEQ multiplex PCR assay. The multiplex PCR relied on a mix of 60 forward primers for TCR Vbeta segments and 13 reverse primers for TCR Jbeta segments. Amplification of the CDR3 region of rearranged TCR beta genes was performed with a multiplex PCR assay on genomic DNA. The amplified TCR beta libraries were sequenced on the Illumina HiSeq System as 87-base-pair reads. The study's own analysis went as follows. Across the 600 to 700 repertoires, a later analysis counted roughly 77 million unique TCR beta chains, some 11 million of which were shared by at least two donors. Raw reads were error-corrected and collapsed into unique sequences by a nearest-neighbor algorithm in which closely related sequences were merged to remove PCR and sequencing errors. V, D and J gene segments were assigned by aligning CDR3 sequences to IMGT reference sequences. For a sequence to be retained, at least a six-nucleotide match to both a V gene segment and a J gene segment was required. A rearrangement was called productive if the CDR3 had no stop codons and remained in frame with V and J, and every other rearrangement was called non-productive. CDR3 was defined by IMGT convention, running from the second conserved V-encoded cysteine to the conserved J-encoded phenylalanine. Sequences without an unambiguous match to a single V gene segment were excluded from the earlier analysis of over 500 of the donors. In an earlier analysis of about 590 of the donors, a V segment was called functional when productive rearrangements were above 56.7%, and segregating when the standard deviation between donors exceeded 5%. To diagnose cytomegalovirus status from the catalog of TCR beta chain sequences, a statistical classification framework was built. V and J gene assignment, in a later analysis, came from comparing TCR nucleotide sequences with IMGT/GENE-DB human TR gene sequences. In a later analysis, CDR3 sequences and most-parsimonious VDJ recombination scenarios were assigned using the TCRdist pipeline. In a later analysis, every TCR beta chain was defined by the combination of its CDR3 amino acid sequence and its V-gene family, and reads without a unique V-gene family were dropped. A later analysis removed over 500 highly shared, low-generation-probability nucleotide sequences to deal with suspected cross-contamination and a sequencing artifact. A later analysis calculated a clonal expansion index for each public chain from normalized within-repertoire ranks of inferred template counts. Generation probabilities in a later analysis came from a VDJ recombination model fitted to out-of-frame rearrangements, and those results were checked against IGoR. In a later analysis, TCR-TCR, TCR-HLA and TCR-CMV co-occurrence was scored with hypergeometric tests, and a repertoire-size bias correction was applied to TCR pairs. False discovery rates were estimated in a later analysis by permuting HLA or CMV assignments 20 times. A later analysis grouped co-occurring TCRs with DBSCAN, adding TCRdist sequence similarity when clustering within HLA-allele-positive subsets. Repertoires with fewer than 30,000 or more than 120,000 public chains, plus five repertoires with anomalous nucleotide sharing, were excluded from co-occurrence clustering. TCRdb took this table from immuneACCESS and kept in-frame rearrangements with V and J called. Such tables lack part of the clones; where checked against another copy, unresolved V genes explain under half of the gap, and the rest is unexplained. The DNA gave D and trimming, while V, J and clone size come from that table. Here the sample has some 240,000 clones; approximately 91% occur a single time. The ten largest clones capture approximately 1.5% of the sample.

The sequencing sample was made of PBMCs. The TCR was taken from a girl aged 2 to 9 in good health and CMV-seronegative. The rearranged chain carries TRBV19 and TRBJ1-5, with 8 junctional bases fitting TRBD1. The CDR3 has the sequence CASSKFGQGHQPQHF. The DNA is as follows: TGTGCCAGTAGTAAATTCGGACAGGGTCATCAGCCCCAGCATTTT.